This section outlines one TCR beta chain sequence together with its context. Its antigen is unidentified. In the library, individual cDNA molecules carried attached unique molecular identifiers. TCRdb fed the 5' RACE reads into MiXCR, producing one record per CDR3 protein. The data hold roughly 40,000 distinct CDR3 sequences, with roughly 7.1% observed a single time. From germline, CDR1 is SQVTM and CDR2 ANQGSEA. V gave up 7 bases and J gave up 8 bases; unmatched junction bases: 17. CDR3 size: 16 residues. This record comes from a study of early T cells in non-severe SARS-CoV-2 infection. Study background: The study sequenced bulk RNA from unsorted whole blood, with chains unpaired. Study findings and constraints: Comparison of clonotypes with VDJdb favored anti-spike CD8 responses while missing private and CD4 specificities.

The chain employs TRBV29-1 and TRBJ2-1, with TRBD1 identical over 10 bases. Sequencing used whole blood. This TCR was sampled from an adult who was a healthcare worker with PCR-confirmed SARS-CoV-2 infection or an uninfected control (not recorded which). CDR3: CSAKPRGTGVMYEQFF. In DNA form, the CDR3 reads TGCAGCGCCAAACCACGGGGGACAGGGGTAATGTATGAGCAGTTCTTC.